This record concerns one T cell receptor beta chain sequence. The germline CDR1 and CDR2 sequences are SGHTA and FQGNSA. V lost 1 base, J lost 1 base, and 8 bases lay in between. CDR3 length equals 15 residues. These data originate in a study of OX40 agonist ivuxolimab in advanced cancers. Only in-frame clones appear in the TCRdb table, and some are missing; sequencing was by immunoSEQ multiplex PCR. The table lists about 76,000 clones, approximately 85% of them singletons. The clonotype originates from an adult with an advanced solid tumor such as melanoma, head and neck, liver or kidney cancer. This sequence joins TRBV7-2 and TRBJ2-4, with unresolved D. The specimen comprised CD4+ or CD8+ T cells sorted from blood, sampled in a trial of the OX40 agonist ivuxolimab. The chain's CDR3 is CASSLGAVAKNIQYF. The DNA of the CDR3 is TGTGCCAGCAGCTTAGGGGCTGTTGCCAAAAACATTCAGTACTTC.